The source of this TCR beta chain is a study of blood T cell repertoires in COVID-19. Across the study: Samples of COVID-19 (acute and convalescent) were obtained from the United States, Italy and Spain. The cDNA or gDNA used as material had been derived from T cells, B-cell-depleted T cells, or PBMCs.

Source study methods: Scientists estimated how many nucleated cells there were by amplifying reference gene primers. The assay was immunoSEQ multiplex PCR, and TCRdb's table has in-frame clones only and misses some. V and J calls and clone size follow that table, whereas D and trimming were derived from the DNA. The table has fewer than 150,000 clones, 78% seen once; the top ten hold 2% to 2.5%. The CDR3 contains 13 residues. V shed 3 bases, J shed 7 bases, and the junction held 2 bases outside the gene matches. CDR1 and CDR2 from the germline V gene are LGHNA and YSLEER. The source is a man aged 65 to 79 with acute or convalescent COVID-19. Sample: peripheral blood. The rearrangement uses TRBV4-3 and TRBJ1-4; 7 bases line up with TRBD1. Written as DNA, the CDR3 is TGCGCCAGCAGCCACAGACAGGGTGAAAAACTGTTTTTT. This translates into CASSHRQGEKLFF.